This T cell receptor beta chain was recorded in a study of blood T cell repertoires in COVID-19. Across the whole study: The analysed material was cDNA or gDNA that came from T cells, B-cell-depleted T cells, or PBMCs.

A Seattle source enrolled patients during active infection and followed them longitudinally. Libraries were prepared by immunoSEQ multiplex PCR; TCRdb keeps only in-frame clonotypes and omits some of them. Of about 170,000 clones in the sample, approximately 90% are singletons; the top ten hold about 5.3%. The TCR sequence derives from a man under 40 with COVID-19, enrolled during active disease. The sequenced sample consisted of peripheral blood.

The CDR3 protein is CASSRKTGNEQYF. The DNA for the CDR3 is TGCGCCAGCAGTCGGAAAACAGGGAACGAGCAGTACTTC. The chain employs TRBV23-1 and TRBJ2-7, with TRBD1 as a possible D gene (6 bases). TRBV23-1 belongs to the ORF category, with a function that is uncertain. This CDR3 is 13 amino acids long. Trimming stripped 4 bases from V and 5 bases from J, with 12 bases between.